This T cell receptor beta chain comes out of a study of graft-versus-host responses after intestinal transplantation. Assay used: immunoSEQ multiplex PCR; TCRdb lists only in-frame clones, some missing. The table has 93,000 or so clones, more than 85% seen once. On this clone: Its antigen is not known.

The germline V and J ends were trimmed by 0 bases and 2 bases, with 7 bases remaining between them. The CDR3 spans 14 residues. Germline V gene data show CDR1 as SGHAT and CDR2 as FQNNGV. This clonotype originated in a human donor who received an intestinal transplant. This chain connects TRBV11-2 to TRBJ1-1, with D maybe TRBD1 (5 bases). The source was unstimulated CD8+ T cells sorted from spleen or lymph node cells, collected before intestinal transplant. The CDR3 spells CASSLEQDNTEAFF. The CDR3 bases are TGTGCCAGCAGCTTAGAACAGGACAACACTGAAGCTTTCTTT.